This TCR delta chain appears in the sequencing data of a study of gamma-delta chains in newborns, infants, children. Study at large: Innate gammadelta T cells reportedly expand polyclonally right after birth, driven by microbial exposure, per the title.

V lost 6 bases, J lost 0 bases, and 4 bases stayed unmatched. CDR3 length: 18 residues. CDR1 and CDR2 (germline): GEAIGNYY, EKD. TCRdb called clones from the reads again using CATT. The sample contains about 7,500 delta-chain clones, less than 2.5% of which appear only once. The clonotype was recovered from a child who was a newborn, infant or young child, either healthy, febrile or measles-vaccinated (not recorded which). The sequenced material came from blood. The V call is TRDV2, the J call TRDJ3, with TRDD3 matching over 13 bases. Here the CDR3 reads CACTGGYGSSWDTRQMFF. CDR3 DNA sequence: TGTGCCTGTACTGGGGGATACGGTAGCTCCTGGGACACCCGACAGATGTTTTTC.